This T cell receptor (beta chain) came from a study of blood T cells in healthy people across ages. Germline lookup yields CDR1 SEHNR and CDR2 FQNEAQ (reference sequence). The germline V and J ends were trimmed by 5 bases and 6 bases, with 10 bases remaining between them. The CDR3 loop spans 13 amino acids. In its sample, this clonotype was seen a few times. A second PCR of 7 to 11 cycles used a sample-barcoded 5' primer and a J-beta primer mix. TCRdb redid the calling of the 5' RACE reads with MiXCR, one entry per CDR3 protein. The repertoire holds 800,000 to 1,300,000 distinct CDR3 sequences, with roughly 24% as singletons. These same records also appear under a second study, on T cells of mothers and their children. From that paper: Biologically related mothers and children overlapped slightly more than unrelated pairs, a non-significant difference. Across the analysis, no persistent microchimeric T cell clones were detected.

The chain uses TRBV7-9 and TRBJ2-2; D is possibly TRBD1 (6 bases). The source is a girl aged 2-10 years in good health. Sequences were obtained from blood. The CDR3, as DNA: TGTGCCAGCAGCCACAGGGTTCCCGGGGAGCTGTTTTTT. Translated: CASSHRVPGELFF.